Listed here are 4 T cell receptor beta chains from one sample, sequenced in a study of shared clonotypes between healthy human individuals. Using immunoSEQ multiplex PCR, the repertoire was profiled, and TCRdb retains in-frame clones only, with some absent. The sample shows fewer than 550,000 clones, around 79% of them seen only once. The sequenced material came from PBMCs. The receptors shown here come from a woman aged 40 to 49 in good health. Some clones in this sample may be carry-over from other donors' samples.

The chain joins TRBV5-1 to TRBJ2-3; 9 bases align to TRBD1. V trimming: 3 bases; J trimming: 3 bases; junction bases outside the gene matches: 5. The CDR3 contains 15 residues. CDR1 and CDR2 (germline): SGHRS, YFSETQ. The CDR3 sequence is CASSYGTGPTDTQYF. CDR3 nucleotides: TGCGCCAGCAGCTACGGGACAGGGCCAACAGATACGCAGTATTTT.

Written as DNA, the CDR3 is TGTGCCAGTGGGACTAGCGGGAGCTACGAGCAGTACTTC. This sequence encodes CASGTSGSYEQYF. The chain couples TRBV11-3 to TRBJ2-7; 14 bases align to TRBD2. The CDR3 has 13 residues. The germline V gene has CDR1 SGHNT and CDR2 YENEEA. Trimming removed 9 bases from V and 3 bases from J; junction bases left unmatched: 1.

The V call is TRBV19, the J call TRBJ2-2; TRBD2 might be the D (5 bases). Germline values: CDR1 LNHDA, CDR2 SQIVND (reference sequence). The CDR3 loop spans 18 amino acids. Trimming pared 2 bases from V and 0 bases from J, leaving 16 bases between. The CDR3 bases are TGTGCCAGTAGTATAAGGGCCCTAGCTGACGCGAACACCGGGGAGCTGTTTTTT. This codes for CASSIRALADANTGELFF.

The CDR3 reads CASSENSGGMKYF. The CDR3 DNA reads TGCGCCAGCAGTGAAAATTCGGGGGGTATGAAGTACTTC. The V call is TRBV10-2, the J call TRBJ2-4, with 7 bases aligning to TRBD2. J was trimmed by 14 bases and V by 3 bases; bases with no gene match: 10. From germline, CDR1 is WSHSY and CDR2 SAAADI. The CDR3 has 13 amino acids.